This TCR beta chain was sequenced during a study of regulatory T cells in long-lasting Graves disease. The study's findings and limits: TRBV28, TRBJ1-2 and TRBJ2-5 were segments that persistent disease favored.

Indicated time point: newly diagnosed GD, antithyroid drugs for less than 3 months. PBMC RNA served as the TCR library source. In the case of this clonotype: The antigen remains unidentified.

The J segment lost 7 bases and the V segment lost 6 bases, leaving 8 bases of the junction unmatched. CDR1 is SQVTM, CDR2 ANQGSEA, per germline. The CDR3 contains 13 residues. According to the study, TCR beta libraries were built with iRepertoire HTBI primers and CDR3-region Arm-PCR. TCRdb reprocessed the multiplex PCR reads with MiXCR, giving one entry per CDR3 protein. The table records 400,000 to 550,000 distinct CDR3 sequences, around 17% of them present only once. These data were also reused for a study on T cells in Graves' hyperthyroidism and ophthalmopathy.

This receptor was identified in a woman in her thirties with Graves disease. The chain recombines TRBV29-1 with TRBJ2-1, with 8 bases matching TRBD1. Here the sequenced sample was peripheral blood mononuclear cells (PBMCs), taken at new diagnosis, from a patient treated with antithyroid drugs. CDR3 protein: CSVGQGAGNEQFF. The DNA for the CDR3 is TGCAGCGTCGGCCAGGGGGCTGGGAATGAGCAGTTCTTC.